The clone carrying this TCR beta chain was counted a few times. Its antigen remains unidentified. Relying on iRepertoire HTBI primers and Arm-PCR of CDR3 regions, the team built TCR beta libraries. Each CDR3 protein is one row after TCRdb ran MiXCR on the multiplex PCR reads. The repertoire holds roughly 500,000 distinct CDR3 sequences, with approximately 12% as singletons. These data are taken from a study of regulatory T cells in long-lasting Graves disease. Study-wide points: Persistent-disease Graves' patients showed less TCR diversity than new cases. Persistent disease exhibited a predilection for TRBV28, TRBJ1-2 and TRBJ2-5.

The trim removed 0 bases at V and 3 bases at J, leaving 2 bases unmatched. CDR1 is SGDLS, CDR2 YYNGEE, per germline. The CDR3 extends over 15 amino acids. Time point specified: newly diagnosed GD, antithyroid drugs for less than 3 months. Making the TCR library involved RNA that had been extracted from PBMCs. Graves' disease diagnosis used American Thyroid Association guidelines. These data also formed part of another study, on T cells in Graves' hyperthyroidism and ophthalmopathy.

Sequencing used peripheral blood mononuclear cells (PBMCs), obtained at new diagnosis, from a patient treated with antithyroid drugs. The chain recombines TRBV9 with TRBJ2-3; TRBD2 matches at 9 bases. This TCR was recovered from a man under 40 with Graves disease. The CDR3 protein is CASSVGGGGTDTQYF. The CDR3, as DNA: TGTGCCAGCAGCGTAGGCGGGGGGGGGACAGATACGCAGTATTTT.